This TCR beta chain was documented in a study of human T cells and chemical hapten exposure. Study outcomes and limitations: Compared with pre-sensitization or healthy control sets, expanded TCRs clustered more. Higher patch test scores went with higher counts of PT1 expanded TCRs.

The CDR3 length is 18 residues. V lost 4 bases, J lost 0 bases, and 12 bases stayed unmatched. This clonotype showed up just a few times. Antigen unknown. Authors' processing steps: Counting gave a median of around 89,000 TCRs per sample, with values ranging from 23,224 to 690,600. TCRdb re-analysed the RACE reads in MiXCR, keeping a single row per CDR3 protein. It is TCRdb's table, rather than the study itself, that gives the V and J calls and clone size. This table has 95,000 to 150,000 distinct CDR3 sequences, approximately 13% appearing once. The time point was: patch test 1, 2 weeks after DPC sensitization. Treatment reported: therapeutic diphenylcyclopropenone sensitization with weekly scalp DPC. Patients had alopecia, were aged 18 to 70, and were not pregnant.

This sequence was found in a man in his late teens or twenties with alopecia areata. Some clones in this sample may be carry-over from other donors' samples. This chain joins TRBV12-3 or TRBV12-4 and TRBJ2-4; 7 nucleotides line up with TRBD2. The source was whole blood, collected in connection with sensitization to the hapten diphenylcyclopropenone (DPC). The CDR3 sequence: CASSSHDLADLAKNIQYF. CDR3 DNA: TGTGCCAGCAGTTCACACGACCTAGCGGACCTAGCCAAAAACATTCAGTACTTC.